Below, 16 T cell receptor beta chains from the same sample are listed, as sequenced in a study of OX40 agonist ivuxolimab in advanced cancers. Data came from immunoSEQ multiplex PCR; TCRdb stores just in-frame clones and leaves some out. The table records about 56,000 clones, about nine tenths of them present only once. The sequencing used CD4+ or CD8+ T cells sorted from blood, collected in a trial of the OX40 agonist ivuxolimab. The receptors were gathered from an adult with an advanced solid tumor such as melanoma, head and neck, liver or kidney cancer.

This clone was picked up one time. The genes are TRBV15 and TRBJ2-5; D ambiguous. Trimming removed 0 bases at V and 0 bases at J, with 11 bases between. The V gene's germline CDR1 is LNHNV and CDR2 YYDKDF (reference sequence). CDR3 length: 16 residues. CDR3 DNA sequence: TGTGCCACCAGCAGAGATGACGGAACGTACCAAGAGACCCAGTACTTC. It yields the protein CATSRDDGTYQETQYF. Combining the CDR3 with reference TRBV15 and TRBJ2-5 gives the whole variable domain DAMVIQNPRYQVTQFGKPVTLSCSQTLNHNVMYWYQQKSSQAPKLLFHYYDKDFNNEADTPDNFQSRRPNTSFCFLDIRSPGLGDTAMYLCATSRDDGTYQETQYFGPGTRLLVL.

The rearrangement joins TRBV2 to TRBJ2-7, with no clear D. V was clipped by 4 bases and J by 3 bases, with 1 base between them. The CDR3 runs to 10 residues. Germline V gene lookup returns CDR1 SNHLY and CDR2 FYNNEI. The CDR3 reads CASSVYEQYF. The CDR3 DNA reads TGTGCCAGCAGTGTCTACGAGCAGTACTTC.

The rearrangement links TRBV15 to TRBJ2-5; no reliable D call. Trimming removed 0 bases at V and 1 base at J, with 12 bases between. CDR1 is LNHNV, CDR2 YYDKDF, per germline (reference sequence). The CDR3 has 16 amino acids. The CDR3 DNA reads as TGTGCCACCAGCAGAGAGCGACGGATCCTCCAAGAGACCCAGTACTTC. This gives the protein CATSRERRILQETQYF.

The CDR3 loop is CASSLNIFGRTGELFF. The CDR3 nucleotides read TGTGCCAGCAGCTTAAATATCTTCGGGAGGACCGGGGAGCTGTTTTTT. The chain links TRBV7-3 to TRBJ2-2; 7 bases are shared with TRBD2. CDR3 length: 16 amino acids. V shed 1 base, J shed 5 bases, and the junction held 7 bases outside the gene matches. Germline V lookup: CDR1 SGHTA, CDR2 FQGTGA.

V and J are TRBV28 and TRBJ2-1, with 11 bases lining up with TRBD2. In germline, CDR1 is MDHEN, CDR2 SYDVKM. The junction had 8 bases not matched to a gene; V was cut back by 4 bases and J by 15 bases. CDR3 length equals 13 residues. CDR3 DNA: TGTGCCAGCAGTTGGACTAGCGGGCCCGCTGCGTTCTTC. Translating gives CASSWTSGPAAFF.

The gene calls are TRBV6-6 and TRBJ2-5, with TRBD2 matching over 9 bases. The closer fit of TRBJ2-7 to the DNA end suggests the J call may be wrong. The CDR3 covers 15 residues. Germline V gives CDR1 MNHNY, CDR2 SVGAGI (reference sequence). The CDR3 is CASEVLAGSSYEQYF. The CDR3 DNA reads as TGTGCCAGCGAAGTACTAGCGGGTAGCTCCTACGAGCAGTACTTC.

This chain links TRBV5-1 with TRBJ2-7; D gene ambiguous. This CDR3 has 14 amino acids. V dropped 7 bases and J dropped 0 bases, with 14 bases sitting between them. CDR1 and CDR2 (germline): SGHRS, YFSETQ. DNA for the CDR3: TGCGCCAGCGAATCCACAGTTGGCTCCTACGAGCAGTACTTC. Its translation is CASESTVGSYEQYF.

The CDR3 sequence is CASSGSNNEQFF. The CDR3 region has the DNA TGTGCCAGCAGCGGGTCAAACAATGAGCAGTTCTTC. The chain recombines TRBV7-3 with TRBJ2-1; D unresolved. V was cut by 5 bases and J by 5 bases, with 7 bases left in between. Germline CDR1 SGHTA, CDR2 FQGTGA. This CDR3 spans 12 amino acids.

The V and J genes are TRBV28 and TRBJ2-1, with 8 bases matching TRBD2. Germline trimming cut 5 bases from V and 5 bases from J; bases unmatched to any gene: 17. The germline V gene has CDR1 MDHEN and CDR2 SYDVKM. This CDR3 has 18 residues. CDR3 sequence: CASSLSRREALLHNEQFF. The CDR3 region has the DNA TGTGCCAGCAGTCTCTCCCGGCGGGAGGCCCTTCTCCACAATGAGCAGTTCTTC.

The chain carries TRBV27 and TRBJ1-6; possible D gene TRBD1, 6 bases. This CDR3 comprises 14 residues. CDR1 is MNHEY and CDR2 is SMNVEV in the germline V gene (reference sequence). Trimming pared 5 bases from V and 8 bases from J, leaving 13 bases between. The CDR3 is CASSSTGRHSPLHF. The CDR3 DNA is TGTGCCAGCAGTAGCACAGGGAGGCATTCACCCCTCCACTTT.

V and J are TRBV5-5 and TRBJ2-1; 8 positions match TRBD2. With V trimmed by 0 bases and J by 10 bases, 9 bases remained unmatched. The CDR3 is made up of 15 amino acids. Germline CDR1 is SGHKS and CDR2 is YYEKEE (reference sequence). The CDR3 reads CASSLVVAGNREQFF. The CDR3 DNA follows: TGTGCCAGCAGCTTGGTAGTAGCGGGAAATCGGGAGCAGTTCTTC.

The V and J genes are TRBV7-8 and TRBJ2-7; D is unresolved. The CDR3 has 14 amino acids. The germline CDR1 and CDR2 sequences are SGHVS and FQNEAQ. V was shortened by 8 bases and J by 5 bases, with 19 bases between the two germline ends. CDR3 sequence: CASANMAQSHEQYF. In DNA, the CDR3 is TGTGCCAGCGCTAATATGGCCCAGTCTCACGAGCAGTACTTC.

CDR3 sequence (DNA): TGCAGCGTTGCCCAGGGGAACACAGATACGCAGTATTTT. Its protein product is CSVAQGNTDTQYF. This chain uses TRBV29-1 with TRBJ2-3; D might be TRBD1 (6 bases). The CDR3 covers 13 residues. From germline, CDR1 is SQVTM and CDR2 ANQGSEA. Trimming stripped 4 bases from V and 2 bases from J, with 10 bases between.

This clone showed up just once. The chain couples TRBV18 to TRBJ2-7, with D maybe TRBD1 (5 bases). V lost 3 bases, J lost 1 base, and 7 bases lay in between. In germline, CDR1 is KGHSH, CDR2 LQKENI. This CDR3 has 13 amino acids. Written as DNA, the CDR3 is TGTGCCAGCTCACCCGACAGTTCCTACGAGCAGTACTTC. Protein: CASSPDSSYEQYF.

The V and J genes are TRBV2 and TRBJ2-7, with TRBD2 identical over 9 bases. CDR1 SNHLY and CDR2 FYNNEI come from the germline V gene. The trim removed 4 bases at V and 12 bases at J, leaving 16 bases unmatched. This CDR3 comprises 15 residues. The CDR3 protein is CASSGWPSGDERAYF. In DNA form, the CDR3 reads TGTGCCAGCAGTGGTTGGCCTAGCGGGGACGAGAGGGCGTACTTC.

This chain joins TRBV27 and TRBJ2-3, with D possibly being TRBD1 (6 bases). V gave up 8 bases and J gave up 2 bases, with 11 bases separating them. The CDR3 runs 13 residues. The germline CDR1 and CDR2 sequences are MNHEY and SMNVEV (reference sequence). The DNA of the CDR3 is TGTGCCAGCTCCAGGGGCGCCACAGATACGCAGTATTTT. This codes for CASSRGATDTQYF.